These 18 T cell receptor beta chains came from one sample sequenced in a study of beta chain features in type 1 diabetes. Isolated RNA was reverse transcribed in full, so expressed TCRB transcripts were sequenced. The repertoire was sequenced with immunoSEQ multiplex PCR; TCRdb's copy has only in-frame clones and lacks some. The sample carries some 270,000 clones, about 8.5% recorded once. The source material was central memory CD4+ T cells from blood. These receptors were taken from a woman aged 18-29 years in good health.

This chain joins TRBV6-4 and TRBJ1-1; D unclear. The CDR3 runs to 17 residues. V was cut by 2 bases and J by 1 base, with 17 bases left in between. Germline CDR1 MRHNA, CDR2 SNTAGT. The CDR3 sequence: CASSDRLPSLRNTEAFF. The CDR3 DNA reads TGTGCCAGCAGTGACCGGTTACCATCACTACGGAACACTGAAGCTTTCTTT.

This clone has just a few counts. This chain uses TRBV27 with TRBJ1-2; 7 nucleotides line up with TRBD1. This CDR3 comprises 14 residues. J lost 5 bases, V lost 2 bases, and 5 bases had no gene match. CDR1 and CDR2 from the germline V gene are MNHEY and SMNVEV (reference sequence). The CDR3 loop reads CASSLRGTAYGYTF. CDR3 coding DNA: TGTGCCAGCAGTTTACGAGGGACAGCGTATGGCTACACCTTC.

This clone was counted ten times or more. This chain connects TRBV14 to TRBJ2-3; D is undetermined. Trimming took off 1 base at V and 3 bases at J, with 5 bases between the two ends. CDR1 and CDR2 from the germline V gene are SGHDN and FVKESK. The CDR3 runs to 13 residues. DNA for the CDR3: TGTGCCAGCAGCCAAGTCGGAACAGATACGCAGTATTTT. Its protein product is CASSQVGTDTQYF.

A few counts support this clone. The V gene is TRBV19, the J gene TRBJ1-2, with no clear D. The germline gives CDR1 LNHDA, CDR2 SQIVND (reference sequence). Trimming shortened V by 7 bases and J by 4 bases, and 19 bases separated the two germline ends. The CDR3 consists of 15 residues. The DNA for the CDR3 is TGTGCCAGTACCCAAGTGACGGCTGGCCCCTATGGCTACACCTTC. It is translated as CASTQVTAGPYGYTF.

This clone was picked up a small number of times. Other DNA sequences in the same sample also yield this CDR3. This chain uses TRBV9 with TRBJ2-3; TRBD2 agrees at 11 bases. This CDR3 has 16 residues. The germline gives CDR1 SGDLS, CDR2 YYNGEE. V shed 4 bases, J shed 2 bases, and the junction held 6 bases outside the gene matches. CDR3 protein: CASSSTSGGPTDTQYF. The CDR3 coding sequence is TGTGCCAGCAGCTCAACTAGCGGGGGCCCCACAGATACGCAGTATTTT.

This clone was detected a few times. This chain connects TRBV7-6 to TRBJ2-1; 8 nucleotides match TRBD2. This CDR3 spans 14 amino acids. Trimming removed 5 bases from V and 8 bases from J; junction bases left unmatched: 8. Germline V gives CDR1 SGHVS, CDR2 FNYEAQ. CDR3 loop: CASSPGGAIHEQFF. The CDR3 nucleotides are TGTGCCAGCAGCCCCGGGGGGGCCATTCATGAGCAGTTCTTC.

This clone appeared a few times. The genes are TRBV18 and TRBJ2-6, with 14 bases identical to TRBD2. J lost 3 bases, V lost 5 bases, and 15 bases had no gene match. The CDR3 spans 21 residues. Germline-derived CDR1 and CDR2 are KGHSH and LQKENI. CDR3 bases: TGTGCCAGCTCATCAAACCGAGAGGGACTAGCGGGAGCTGGTGGGGCCAACGTCCTGACTTTC. Residues: CASSSNREGLAGAGGANVLTF.

This clone was seen only a few times. The V and J genes are TRBV7-9 and TRBJ1-2, with D unclear. The CDR3 sequence is 11 residues long. V lost 5 bases, J lost 8 bases, and 9 bases lay in between. Per germline, CDR1 SEHNR and CDR2 FQNEAQ (reference sequence). CDR3 loop: CASSARVGYTF. In DNA form, the CDR3 reads TGTGCCAGCAGCGCCCGGGTCGGCTACACCTTC.

This clone was detected only a few times. V and J are TRBV6-1 and TRBJ1-2; D unresolved. Per germline, CDR1 MNHNS and CDR2 SASEGT. Trimming pared 5 bases from V and 4 bases from J, leaving 17 bases between. CDR3 length equals 15 residues. The CDR3 spells CASSSSFVGGYGYTF. CDR3 coding DNA: TGTGCCAGCAGTTCTTCTTTCGTGGGCGGCTATGGCTACACCTTC.

This clone was detected only a few times. The gene calls are TRBV19 and TRBJ2-5; TRBD1 is a possible D gene (6 bases). Per the germline V gene, CDR1 is LNHDA and CDR2 is SQIVND (reference sequence). Trimming took 5 bases from V and 2 from J, leaving 12 bases between them. There are 14 residues in the CDR3. The CDR3 loop reads CASSLTDSQETQYF. CDR3 sequence (DNA): TGTGCCAGTAGTCTGACGGACAGTCAAGAGACCCAGTACTTC.

This clone was seen only a few times. This chain connects TRBV4-3 to TRBJ1-4, with a possible D match to TRBD1 (5 bases). Per the germline V gene, CDR1 is LGHNA and CDR2 is YSLEER. CDR3 length equals 18 residues. V lost 1 base and J lost 4, with 19 bases in between. The CDR3 sequence: CASSQVTSWGGGNEKLFF. As DNA, the CDR3 is TGCGCCAGCAGCCAAGTAACTTCGTGGGGCGGGGGTAATGAAAAACTGTTTTTT.

V gene TRBV15 combines with J gene TRBJ1-2; unclear D gene. CDR3 size: 14 residues. Trimming shortened V by 0 bases and J by 8 bases, and 13 bases separated the two germline ends. Germline assignment: CDR1 LNHNV and CDR2 YYDKDF (reference sequence). The CDR3 is CATSRDRAGGGYTF. CDR3 coding DNA: TGTGCCACCAGCAGAGATCGTGCCGGTGGAGGCTACACCTTC.

This clone was counted between two and nine times. This chain uses TRBV14 with TRBJ1-2; TRBD1 matches at 7 bases. V lost 8 bases to trimming and J lost 7 bases; unmatched junction nucleotides: 10. Germline CDR1 SGHDN, CDR2 FVKESK. This CDR3 has 13 amino acids. Here the CDR3 reads CASRQQGRGGYTF. The CDR3 nucleotides read TGTGCCAGCCGTCAACAGGGGAGGGGTGGCTACACCTTC.

This chain uses TRBV9 with TRBJ2-5; D is unresolved. CDR1 SGDLS and CDR2 YYNGEE come from the germline V gene. Trimming took off 3 bases at V and 1 base at J, with 10 bases between the two ends. The CDR3 has 14 residues. The CDR3 sequence: CASSAQAIQETQYF. The DNA for the CDR3 is TGTGCCAGCAGCGCTCAGGCGATCCAAGAGACCCAGTACTTC.

The chain has TRBV5-8 and TRBJ2-1; 14 nucleotides match TRBD2. Germline CDR1 and CDR2: SGHTS and YDEGEE. The CDR3 spans 15 residues. J gave up 8 bases and V 4 bases, and 5 bases lay outside the gene matches. CDR3 protein: CASSQGLAGEDEQFF. The CDR3 region has the DNA TGTGCCAGCAGCCAGGGACTAGCGGGAGAGGATGAGCAGTTCTTC.

V and J are TRBV5-6 and TRBJ1-1, with 7 bases lining up with TRBD1. The length of the CDR3 is 16 residues. V gave up 3 bases and J gave up 1 base; unmatched junction bases: 9. The V gene's germline CDR1 is SGHDT and CDR2 YYEEEE. The CDR3, as DNA: TGTGCCAGCAGCTATCTCAGACAGGGATCGAACACTGAAGCTTTCTTT. Protein product: CASSYLRQGSNTEAFF.

The rearrangement joins TRBV11-3 to TRBJ2-3, with D perhaps matching TRBD2 (5 bases). Deletions cut 5 bases from V and 0 bases from J, with 12 bases between. The length of the CDR3 is 15 residues. The germline V gene has CDR1 SGHNT and CDR2 YENEEA. CDR3 residues: CASSPLAYSTDTQYF. The CDR3 DNA sequence: TGTGCCAGCAGCCCTTTAGCGTATAGCACAGATACGCAGTATTTT.

This clone was seen more than once but under ten times. The chain combines TRBV11-3 with TRBJ1-1; no definite D call. V lost 3 bases and J 7 bases, leaving 12 bases between the germline ends. From germline, CDR1 is SGHNT and CDR2 YENEEA. The CDR3 loop spans 13 amino acids. The CDR3 nucleotides are TGTGCCAGCAGCTTCCCCAATACAAATGAAGCTTTCTTT. It is translated as CASSFPNTNEAFF.